The text below deals with one T cell receptor (beta chain). Which antigen it targets is not known. Base-call qualities are not available, and no considerably larger clone is one nucleotide away. This sample stems from a study of blood T cell repertoires in COVID-19 (dated by TCRdb to the early 2020s). For the study in its entirety: Samples covering the acute and convalescent phases of COVID-19 were provided by collaborators in the United States, Italy and Spain. The dataset comprised deeply sampled blood TCRbeta repertoires from subjects exposed to, actively infected with, or recovered from COVID-19. The repertoires were released in a freely available public database meant as a resource for research on the immune response to SARS-CoV-2. Samples were obtained from the ongoing ImmuneRACE study (first 160 participants) and from about 1,300 subjects provided by 6 global collaborators. Sample metadata almost always included a de-identified subject ID, COVID-19 status, age in years and sex. The material from the prospective study consisted of cDNA or gDNA derived from T cells, B-cell-depleted T cells, or PBMCs. Where available, HLA class I and class II types were taken from metadata supplied by the sample provider and were not determined by assay-based typing.

Overall study outcomes, separate from this receptor: Clinical and demographic metadata were provided uncurated, with the amount varying by source and participant.

The immunoSEQ Assay, a bias-controlled multiplex PCR, was used to amplify TCRbeta CDR3 regions from genomic DNA. Concerning the study's data processing: Nucleated cell counts per sample were estimated from amplification of reference gene primers within the assay. Sequence reads were collapsed and filtered to measure the absolute abundance of every unique TCRbeta CDR3 rearrangement. For each sample, productive Simpson clonality was calculated as the square root of Simpson's diversity index over productive rearrangements. In TCRdb, the immuneACCESS table is reduced to in-frame sequences with V and J assigned. These tables do not hold every clone; where another copy was compared, an unresolved V gene accounts for under half, and the others remain unexplained. The V and J calls and clone size are taken from that table; D and trimming were inferred from the DNA. This sample lists about 75,000 clones; about 88% were detected once. In total, the top ten clones hold roughly a fifth of the sample.

Trimming accounts for 4 bases at V and 4 bases at J, while the number of junction bases matched to no gene is 6. CDR1 and CDR2 (SGHTA, FQGNSA) derive from the germline V gene. The CDR3, from cysteine to phenylalanine, totals 14 residues. Of the read, only the CDR3 DNA is kept; its 42 bases are in frame from base 1. Whole blood was collected in K2EDTA tubes by collaborating institutions according to the institutions' own protocols. Collaborator samples were shipped for TCRbeta analysis as frozen whole blood, isolated PBMCs, or DNA extracted from either sample type. This receptor chain uses TRBV7-2 and TRBJ1-2; TRBD1 matches 7 bases in the middle. This TCR was recovered from a human donor in a cohort sampled during active COVID-19. Material: peripheral blood. The nucleotides read TGTGCCAGCAGCTCAGAGGGGGCACTCTATGGCTACACCTTC. Translated, it reads CASSSEGALYGYTF.